This T cell receptor (beta chain) was sequenced for a study of blood T cells in healthy people across ages. Germline CDR1 and CDR2: MNHNS and SASEGT. The CDR3 sequence is 14 residues long. V was shortened by 3 bases and J by 0 bases, with 5 bases between the two germline ends. Using a J-beta primer mix together with a sample-barcoded 5' primer, a second PCR was run for roughly 6 to 12 cycles. TCRdb used MiXCR to reprocess the 5' RACE reads, holding one entry per CDR3 protein. The repertoire consists of approximately 1,000,000 distinct CDR3 sequences, with 40% to 45% occurring once and the leading ten covering over 15%.

The V and J genes are TRBV6-1 and TRBJ2-2; D ambiguous. Sample: blood. This sequence originates from a woman aged 55 to 70 in good health. The CDR3 protein is CASSDLPNTGELFF. The CDR3 nucleotides read TGTGCCAGCAGTGATTTACCGAACACCGGGGAGCTGTTTTTT.